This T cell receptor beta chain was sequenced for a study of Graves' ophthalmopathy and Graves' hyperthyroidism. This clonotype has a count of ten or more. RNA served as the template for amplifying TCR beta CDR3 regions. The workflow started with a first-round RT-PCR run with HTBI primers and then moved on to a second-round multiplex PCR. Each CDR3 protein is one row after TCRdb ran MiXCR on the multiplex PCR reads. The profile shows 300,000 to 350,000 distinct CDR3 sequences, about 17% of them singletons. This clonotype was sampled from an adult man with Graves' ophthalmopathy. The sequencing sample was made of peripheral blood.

CDR3 amino acids: CASSTWTGVTEAFF. In DNA form, the CDR3 reads TGTGCCAGCAGTACATGGACAGGTGTGACTGAAGCTTTCTTT. V gene TRBV6-2 or TRBV6-3 combines with J gene TRBJ1-1; 7 bases match TRBD1. J lost 5 bases, V lost 5 bases, and 8 bases had no gene match. Germline values: CDR1 MNHEY, CDR2 SVGEGT. This CDR3 contains 14 residues.